This TCR beta chain stems from a study of blood T cell repertoires in COVID-19. Sequencing used immunoSEQ multiplex PCR; TCRdb keeps in-frame clones, though not all of them. The sample holds 75,000 to 100,000 clones, approximately 86% seen once. V gave up 6 bases and J gave up 1 base; unmatched junction bases: 7. Germline V lookup: CDR1 KGHSH, CDR2 LQKENI. The CDR3 loop spans 16 amino acids. The TCR sequence derives from a man between 70 and 80 years old with acute or convalescent COVID-19. The sample was peripheral blood. V usage is TRBV18 and J usage is TRBJ2-5; TRBD2 agrees at 11 bases. This chain's CDR3 is CASSTGTSGLQETQYF. The CDR3, as DNA: TGTGCCAGCTCTACCGGGACTAGCGGCCTCCAAGAGACCCAGTACTTC.